The rows below give T cell receptor beta chains drawn from one sample of a study of beta chain features in type 1 diabetes. Profiled with immunoSEQ multiplex PCR; TCRdb holds only in-frame clones, not every one. The sample holds some 180,000 clones; about an eighth are singletons and the top ten take roughly 0.6%. The sample comprised central memory CD4+ T cells from blood. These receptors were collected from a woman between 18 and 29 years old in good health. CDR3s include the opening cysteine and the closing phenylalanine or tryptophan. D genes are given only for firm matches. Expanded clones get a size class; other rows say once, few or many, or leave the size out.

j_gene: TRBJ2-7; abundance: few; v_gene: TRBV20-1; d_gene: TRBD2; CDR3nt: TGCAGTGCGGGGCGGGAGTACGAGCAGTACTTC; CDR3aa: CSAGREYEQYF
j_gene: TRBJ2-7; abundance: NA; v_gene: TRBV6-1; d_gene: NA; CDR3nt: TGTGCCAGCGTCGGACAGTCCTACGAGCAGTACTTC; CDR3aa: CASVGQSYEQYF
j_gene: TRBJ2-7; abundance: NA; v_gene: TRBV29-1; d_gene: TRBD1; CDR3nt: TGCAGCGTTTCTTACCGGGACAGGGGATACGAGCAGTACTTC; CDR3aa: CSVSYRDRGYEQYF
j_gene: TRBJ1-3; abundance: many; v_gene: TRBV7-2; d_gene: NA; CDR3nt: TGTGCCAGCAGCCCCCAAGCCGGAAACACCATATATTTT; CDR3aa: CASSPQAGNTIYF
j_gene: TRBJ2-2; abundance: NA; v_gene: TRBV28; d_gene: NA; CDR3nt: TGTGCCAGCAGTGGCACAGCGAACACCGGGGAGCTGTTTTTT; CDR3aa: CASSGTANTGELFF
j_gene: TRBJ2-1; abundance: many; v_gene: TRBV30; d_gene: NA; CDR3nt: TGTGCCTGGAGTGTAGGACACACAAATGAGCAGTTCTTC; CDR3aa: CAWSVGHTNEQFF
j_gene: TRBJ2-7; abundance: few; v_gene: TRBV29-1; d_gene: NA; CDR3nt: TGCAGCGCTAGTAGAAGACGAAATACCAACTACGAGCAGTACTTC; CDR3aa: CSASRRRNTNYEQYF
j_gene: TRBJ2-4; abundance: few; v_gene: TRBV2; d_gene: TRBD2; CDR3nt: TGTGCCAGCGCTAGCGGGGCAAACATTCAGTACTTC; CDR3aa: CASASGANIQYF
j_gene: TRBJ2-2; abundance: NA; v_gene: TRBV11-2; d_gene: TRBD1; CDR3nt: TGTGCCAGCAGCCGATGGACAGGGACCACCGGGGAGCTGTTTTTT; CDR3aa: CASSRWTGTTGELFF
j_gene: TRBJ1-5; abundance: few; v_gene: TRBV25-1; d_gene: TRBD1; CDR3nt: TGTGCCAGTGGGACAGGGTTGCAGCCCCAGCATTTT; CDR3aa: CASGTGLQPQHF
j_gene: TRBJ1-2; abundance: few; v_gene: TRBV19; d_gene: TRBD1; CDR3nt: TGTGCCAGTGGTGTCGGACAGGGAGTCTATGGCTACACCTTC; CDR3aa: CASGVGQGVYGYTF
j_gene: TRBJ1-1; abundance: NA; v_gene: TRBV29-1; d_gene: TRBD1; CDR3nt: TGCAGCCTAGGACAGGGGAGGACTGAAGCTTTCTTT; CDR3aa: CSLGQGRTEAFF
j_gene: TRBJ1-2; abundance: NA; v_gene: TRBV28; d_gene: TRBD1; CDR3nt: TGTGCCACCGGAGATGTCAGGGGGCGGGATGGCTACACCTTC; CDR3aa: CATGDVRGRDGYTF
j_gene: TRBJ1-4; abundance: few; v_gene: TRBV28; d_gene: TRBD1; CDR3nt: TGTGCCAGCATTCGGACAGGGACTAATGAAAAACTGTTTTTT; CDR3aa: CASIRTGTNEKLFF
j_gene: TRBJ2-7; abundance: NA; v_gene: TRBV7-6; d_gene: NA; CDR3nt: TGTGCCAGCAGCTTCAGCGACAGGCTCGACGAGCAGTACTTC; CDR3aa: CASSFSDRLDEQYF